The 32 T cell receptor beta chains presented below share a single source sample, sequenced in a study of response to subunit inactivated influenza vaccine. TCRdb recomputed calls from the RT-PCR reads with MiXCR, one row per CDR3 protein. The sample contains around 530,000 distinct CDR3 sequences, 16% of which appear only once. Sequencing used CD4+ T cells sorted from PBMCs, obtained around 25 months after vaccination. These receptor sequences come from a man aged 50 to 69 who received an inactivated influenza vaccine.

V usage is TRBV20-1 and J usage is TRBJ2-4; D is unclear. The CDR3 has 13 residues. Germline V gene data show CDR1 as DFQATT and CDR2 as SNEGSKA (reference sequence). Trimming left V 4 bases short and J 7 bases short, with 14 bases between. DNA of the CDR3: TGCAGTGCTATGGTCGTGAGGAAGAACATTCAGTACTTC. Amino acid sequence: CSAMVVRKNIQYF.

This clonotype has just a few counts. V is TRBV9 and J is TRBJ1-3; D unresolved. Trimming took off 4 bases at V and 2 bases at J, with 13 bases between the two ends. CDR1 and CDR2 from the germline V gene are SGDLS and YYNGEE. This CDR3 spans 15 amino acids. The CDR3 DNA reads as TGTGCCAGCAGCCAACTTGTCTCGCCTGGAAACACCATATATTTT. It codes for CASSQLVSPGNTIYF.

This clonotype was recorded a few times. The rearrangement joins TRBV14 to TRBJ2-2, with 9 bases identical to TRBD1. Looked up from germline, CDR1 is SGHDN and CDR2 is FVKESK. This CDR3 contains 17 residues. V lost 2 bases to trimming and J lost 1 base; unmatched junction nucleotides: 5. The chain's CDR3 is CASSQYPGQGNTGELFF. The CDR3 nucleotides read TGTGCCAGCAGCCAATATCCGGGACAGGGGAACACCGGGGAGCTGTTTTTT.

The table lists this clonotype with a few counts. This chain uses TRBV25-1 with TRBJ1-5, with 9 bases matching TRBD1. Per the germline V gene, CDR1 is MGHDK and CDR2 is SYGVNS. The CDR3 is 14 amino acids. Unmatched junction bases numbered 4, after V lost 4 bases and J lost 6 bases. CDR3 in amino acids: CASSGGQGSQPQHF. The CDR3 DNA sequence: TGTGCCAGCAGTGGGGGACAGGGAAGTCAGCCCCAGCATTTT.

V is TRBV4-2 and J is TRBJ2-7; 11 bases map to TRBD2. The CDR3 is 20 amino acids. Trimming cost V 0 bases and J 1 base; bases outside gene matches: 14. Germline loops: CDR1 LGHNA, CDR2 YNFKEQ. The CDR3 nucleotides are TGTGCCAGCAGCCAAGAAGTCGAGGGACTAGCGGTCAGGGTTTCCTACGAGCAGTACTTC. Amino acid sequence: CASSQEVEGLAVRVSYEQYF.

The chain links TRBV11-2 to TRBJ2-7; 7 nucleotides align to TRBD2. Trimming took 1 base from V and 2 from J; bases not matched to a gene: 2. The CDR3 loop spans 14 amino acids. Germline V gene lookup returns CDR1 SGHAT and CDR2 FQNNGV. The CDR3 region is CASSLGEGTYEQYF. Here the CDR3 DNA reads TGTGCCAGCAGCTTAGGGGAGGGAACCTACGAGCAGTACTTC. Full variable domain (outside the CDR3, taken from reference TRBV11-2 and TRBJ2-7): EAGVAQSPRYKIIEKRQSVAFWCNPISGHATLYWYQQILGQGPKLLIQFQNNGVVDDSQLPKDRFSAERLKGVDSTLKIQPAKLEDSAVYLCASSLGEGTYEQYFGPGTRLTVT.

This clonotype occurred many times. J is TRBJ2-2 and V is TRBV9; D perhaps matches TRBD1 (5 bases). CDR1 and CDR2 from the germline V gene are SGDLS and YYNGEE. The CDR3 has 15 amino acids. Trimming took 5 bases from V and 1 from J, leaving 12 bases between them. The CDR3 protein is CASSRQPVNTGELFF. The CDR3 DNA reads as TGTGCCAGCAGTAGACAGCCAGTGAACACCGGGGAGCTGTTTTTT.

The gene calls are TRBV5-1 and TRBJ2-7, with a possible D match to TRBD2 (5 bases). Germline V gene lookup returns CDR1 SGHRS and CDR2 YFSETQ. The V gene lost 0 bases and the J gene lost 2 bases, with 15 bases spanning the gap. The CDR3 is 16 residues long. CDR3 loop: CASSLASGSGAYEQYF. The CDR3 DNA reads as TGCGCCAGCAGCTTGGCCAGTGGGAGCGGTGCCTACGAGCAGTACTTC.

This clonotype appeared a few times. The rearrangement joins TRBV6-5 to TRBJ1-5; a weak D match, TRBD1 (5 bases). V was clipped by 3 bases and J by 0 bases, with 9 bases between them. Germline lookup yields CDR1 MNHEY and CDR2 SVGAGI. CDR3 length equals 15 residues. DNA for the CDR3: TGTGCCAGCAGTTATGGGGGATTTAGCAATCAGCCCCAGCATTTT. Its translation: CASSYGGFSNQPQHF.

This clonotype was seen at least ten times. The chain carries TRBV20-1 and TRBJ2-3; TRBD2 matches at 7 bases. The CDR3 totals 15 residues. CDR1 and CDR2 from the germline V gene are DFQATT and SNEGSKA (reference sequence). The junction had 15 bases not matched to a gene; V was cut back by 6 bases and J by 6 bases. CDR3 DNA sequence: TGCAGTGCCCCCGGACGGACTAGTGGGGGGGATACGCAGTATTTT. Translating it yields CSAPGRTSGGDTQYF.

This clonotype was recorded at least ten times. In DNA form, the CDR3 reads TGCAGTGCTAGAGACCCAAAAGGGAACACTGAAGCTTTCTTT. It specifies CSARDPKGNTEAFF. The rearrangement joins TRBV20-1 to TRBJ1-1; unclear D gene. V gave up 0 bases and J gave up 1 base, with 9 bases separating them. The CDR3 is 14 amino acids. The germline gives CDR1 DFQATT, CDR2 SNEGSKA (reference sequence).

The V and J genes are TRBV3-1 and TRBJ1-5; tentative D call: TRBD1 (6 bases). Germline V gene data show CDR1 as LGHDT and CDR2 as YNNKEL (reference sequence). V shed 4 bases and J shed 5 bases, with 12 bases lying between them. This CDR3 has 14 residues. The CDR3 loop reads CASSPDSLYQPQHF. The CDR3 DNA reads TGTGCCAGCAGCCCGGACAGTCTGTATCAGCCCCAGCATTTT.

In this sample, this clonotype turned up a few times. This rearrangement joins TRBV6-1 to TRBJ2-1; D remains ambiguous. Germline-derived CDR1 and CDR2 are MNHNS and SASEGT. The CDR3 runs 14 residues. The germline V and J ends were trimmed by 6 bases and 9 bases, with 18 bases remaining between them. This CDR3 is CASSRVSGFAEQFF. For the CDR3, the DNA is TGTGCCAGCAGCCGGGTCAGTGGTTTTGCTGAGCAGTTCTTC.

The chain recombines TRBV7-2 with TRBJ2-2; D gene uncertain. The germline V and J ends were trimmed by 1 base and 6 bases, with 18 bases remaining between them. CDR1 is SGHTA, CDR2 FQGNSA, per germline. This CDR3 is 17 amino acids long. The DNA for the CDR3 is TGTGCCAGCAGCTTAGTTCCCAACTTCGGCAGTTCCGGGGAGCTGTTTTTT. The encoded protein is CASSLVPNFGSSGELFF. The full variable domain, rest sourced from reference TRBV7-2 and TRBJ2-2, is GAGVSQSPSNKVTEKGKDVELRCDPISGHTALYWYRQSLGQGLEFLIYFQGNSAPDKSGLPSDRFSAERTGGSVSTLTIQRTQQEDSAVYLCASSLVPNFGSSGELFFGEGSRLTVL.

The chain links TRBV20-1 to TRBJ2-3, with TRBD2 matching 16 bases. This CDR3 spans 19 amino acids. Germline V CDR1 and CDR2: DFQATT, SNEGSKA (reference sequence). J was trimmed by 4 bases and V by 3 bases; bases with no gene match: 13. CDR3 coding DNA: TGCAGTGCTAGTTTTAATCCGGGACTAGCGGGGGGGCTGGCAGATACGCAGTATTTT. The encoded protein is CSASFNPGLAGGLADTQYF.

This clonotype appeared a few times. V is TRBV6-2 or TRBV6-3 and J is TRBJ2-7; 9 bases fit TRBD1. Germline V gene data show CDR1 as MNHEY and CDR2 as SVGEGT. Unmatched junction bases numbered 9, after V lost 4 bases and J lost 2 bases. The CDR3 consists of 16 residues. The CDR3 DNA reads as TGTGCCAGCAGTTCCGGACAGGGGACGTTTACCTACGAGCAGTACTTC. Its translation is CASSSGQGTFTYEQYF.

This clonotype was found a few times. CDR3 DNA sequence: TGTGCCAGCAGTAGGACCTTCGGCAGCTTGACTACCTACGAGCAGTACTTC. This translates into CASSRTFGSLTTYEQYF. V gene TRBV6-1 combines with J gene TRBJ2-7, with D possibly matching TRBD2 (5 bases). The length of the CDR3 is 17 residues. Between the trimmed V and J ends, which lost 5 bases and 2 bases, there was a span of 22 bases. Germline loops: CDR1 MNHNS, CDR2 SASEGT.

This chain connects TRBV27 to TRBJ2-3, with 7 bases lining up with TRBD1. The CDR3 sequence is 15 residues long. J lost 2 bases, V lost 5 bases, and 7 bases had no gene match. Germline-derived CDR1 and CDR2 are MNHEY and SMNVEV (reference sequence). CDR3 sequence: CASSGWDSLTDTQYF. CDR3 DNA sequence: TGTGCCAGCAGTGGATGGGACAGTCTCACAGATACGCAGTATTTT.

This clonotype occurred a few times. This chain connects TRBV12-3 or TRBV12-4 to TRBJ2-4; D is uncertain. Trimming took off 5 bases at V and 0 bases at J, with 11 bases between the two ends. There are 15 residues in the CDR3. This CDR3 reads CASSHGILAKNIQYF. The CDR3 nucleotides read TGTGCCAGCAGTCACGGCATTCTAGCCAAAAACATTCAGTACTTC.

This clonotype was observed a few times. This chain links TRBV4-1 with TRBJ1-1; D is unresolved. Germline CDR1 is MGHRA and CDR2 is YSYEKL. The CDR3 totals 13 residues. Trimming removed 3 bases from V and 0 bases from J, with 5 bases in between. The CDR3 DNA reads TGCGCCAGCAGCCAGAGGGTGAACACTGAAGCTTTCTTT. Encoded protein: CASSQRVNTEAFF.

This clonotype was observed a handful of times. The CDR3: CSVEVSRSYNEQFF. The DNA of the CDR3 is TGCAGCGTTGAGGTGAGCCGGTCCTACAATGAGCAGTTCTTC. The chain employs TRBV29-1 and TRBJ2-1; D remains unclear. The CDR3 extends over 14 amino acids. CDR1 SQVTM and CDR2 ANQGSEA come from the germline V gene. V was clipped by 3 bases and J by 1 base, with 10 bases between them.

This clonotype came up a few times. The chain joins TRBV12-3 or TRBV12-4 to TRBJ1-1; D is unclear. This CDR3 is built from 15 residues. V was shortened by 5 bases and J by 4 bases, with 17 bases between the two germline ends. Here the CDR3 reads CASSGLFGITTEAFF. CDR3 bases: TGTGCCAGCAGTGGTCTCTTCGGGATCACCACTGAAGCTTTCTTT.

The sample holds a few counts of this clonotype. V usage is TRBV5-5 and J usage is TRBJ2-3, with 9 bases that match TRBD1. CDR1 SGHKS and CDR2 YYEKEE come from the germline V gene (reference sequence). The CDR3 extends over 16 amino acids. J gave up 6 bases and V 4 bases, and 12 bases lay outside the gene matches. The CDR3 sequence: CASSPTGQGWVDTQYF. The CDR3 region has the DNA TGTGCCAGCAGCCCAACGGGACAGGGTTGGGTGGATACGCAGTATTTT.

The CDR3 sequence is CSVRAGGNTGELFF. The CDR3 DNA reads TGCAGCGTTCGGGCAGGGGGTAACACCGGGGAGCTGTTTTTT. This chain joins TRBV29-1 and TRBJ2-2; TRBD1 matches at 7 bases. This CDR3 is 14 amino acids long. V dropped 5 bases and J dropped 2; count of bases not matched to a gene: 5. Germline lookup yields CDR1 SQVTM and CDR2 ANQGSEA.

The CDR3 sequence: CSARALSNTGELFF. CDR3 sequence (DNA): TGCAGTGCCAGGGCCTTATCAAACACCGGGGAGCTGTTTTTT. The V call is TRBV20-1, the J call TRBJ2-2; tentatively, D is TRBD1 (5 bases). The CDR3 has 14 amino acids. Trimming shortened V by 6 bases and J by 2 bases, and 13 bases separated the two germline ends. Per the germline V gene, CDR1 is DFQATT and CDR2 is SNEGSKA (reference sequence).

Here the CDR3 DNA reads TGCAGCGTTGGGTCCTTGGCCAAAAACATTCAGTACTTC. It specifies CSVGSLAKNIQYF. This rearrangement joins TRBV29-1 to TRBJ2-4; D gene unclear. The CDR3 contains 13 residues. The V gene's germline CDR1 is SQVTM and CDR2 ANQGSEA. Trimming cost V 4 bases and J 1 base, with 8 bases left between them.

This clonotype has just a few counts. The chain combines TRBV27 with TRBJ2-3; TRBD2 matches at 7 bases. The CDR3 covers 15 residues. The V segment lost 2 bases and the J segment 4 bases; nucleotides outside the gene matches: 6. Germline V gives CDR1 MNHEY, CDR2 SMNVEV (reference sequence). The CDR3: CASSLKSGGSDTQYF. The CDR3 DNA is TGTGCCAGCAGTTTAAAATCGGGGGGATCAGATACGCAGTATTTT.

This clonotype was detected ten times or more. This rearrangement joins TRBV3-1 to TRBJ2-7; 8 nucleotides match TRBD2. The CDR3 runs 15 residues. The J segment lost 2 bases and the V segment lost 1 base, leaving 4 bases of the junction unmatched. Germline loops: CDR1 LGHDT, CDR2 YNNKEL (reference sequence). As DNA, the CDR3 is TGTGCCAGCAGCCAAGCCGGGGGACTAGCCTACGAGCAGTACTTC. Translating it yields CASSQAGGLAYEQYF.

This clonotype appeared a few times. The genes are TRBV9 and TRBJ2-7; D possibly uses TRBD1 or TRBD2 (5 bases each). V lost 4 bases and J lost 6, with 23 bases in between. CDR1 and CDR2 from the germline V gene are SGDLS and YYNGEE. The CDR3 has 16 amino acids. The CDR3 DNA sequence: TGTGCCAGCAGCCCCCCTACTGGGACGACCTTCTCCGAGCAGTACTTC. It yields the protein CASSPPTGTTFSEQYF.

This clonotype has a count of ten or more. This chain joins TRBV10-3 and TRBJ2-7; 9 positions match TRBD2. Trimming cost V 0 bases and J 1 base; bases outside gene matches: 7. Germline lookup yields CDR1 ENHRY and CDR2 SYGVKD. The CDR3 length is 17 residues. CDR3 bases: TGTGCCATCAGTGAGTCTCTAGCGGGACCGAAGTCCTACGAGCAGTACTTC. Translation gives CAISESLAGPKSYEQYF.

This clonotype was seen a few times. The V call is TRBV20-1, the J call TRBJ2-1; TRBD2 matches at 7 bases. CDR1 is DFQATT, CDR2 SNEGSKA, per germline (reference sequence). The CDR3 is 15 amino acids. The V and J ends lost 5 bases and 2 bases, in that order; junction bases with no gene match: 9. CDR3 sequence reads: CSAPKGSGPYNEQFF. CDR3 coding DNA: TGCAGTGCTCCGAAGGGTAGCGGGCCCTACAATGAGCAGTTCTTC.

The genes are TRBV2 and TRBJ2-4; TRBD1 matches 9 bases. CDR1 SNHLY and CDR2 FYNNEI come from the germline V gene. Trimming removed 5 bases from V and 3 bases from J; junction bases left unmatched: 5. The CDR3 extends over 15 amino acids. CDR3 sequence: CASSRTGVVKNIQYF. Written as DNA, the CDR3 is TGTGCCAGCAGTCGGACAGGGGTGGTCAAAAACATTCAGTACTTC. Variable domain in full (rest from reference TRBV2 and TRBJ2-4): EPEVTQTPSHQVTQMGQEVILRCVPISNHLYFYWYRQILGQKVEFLVSFYNNEISEKSEIFDDQFSVERPDGSNFTLKIRSTKLEDSAMYFCASSRTGVVKNIQYFGAGTRLSVL.